This TCR beta chain was identified during a study of T-cell reconstitution after alpha-beta-depleted transplantation in children. In germline, CDR1 is DFQATT, CDR2 SNEGSKA (reference sequence). Trimming pared 3 bases from V and 3 bases from J, leaving 17 bases between. This CDR3 has 15 residues. This clonotype occurred many times. Antigen specificity is unknown. Study-level points and caveats: Several hundred rapidly expanded clones from non-depleted graft cells reportedly supplied alpha-beta T cells about two months post-transplant. Diversity and T-cell counts at one year after transplant derived mostly from new T cells.

The TCRbeta library was prepared with unique molecular identifiers. TCRdb reanalysed the PCR reads using MiXCR and keeps one entry per CDR3 protein. There are some 200,000 distinct CDR3 sequences in the sample; 7.5% to 9.5% occur only once, and roughly a third lies in the top ten. Sample: PBMCs, mostly from graft donor cells, taken 360 days after TCRalphabeta/CD19-depleted stem cell transplant. The chain has TRBV20-1 and TRBJ2-5; D is perhaps TRBD2 (6 bases). The sequence derives from a male patient aged 2 to 10 who had a stem cell transplant for acute myeloid leukemia, so the T cells may come from the graft donor. DNA of the CDR3: TGCAGTGCTAGGGTCTGGCGGGGAGAAAAAGAGACCCAGTACTTC. Its protein is CSARVWRGEKETQYF.